Listed here are 5 T cell receptor beta chains from one sample, sequenced in a study of blood T cell repertoires in COVID-19. Some clones are missing from TCRdb's copy, which holds only in-frame ones; the method was immunoSEQ multiplex PCR. This sample yields over 100,000 clones, of which 81% are seen a single time; almost 8.5% belongs to the top ten. The material sequenced was peripheral blood. Receptor source: a woman aged 55 to 70 with active or convalescent COVID-19.

This chain uses TRBV12-3 or TRBV12-4 with TRBJ1-2, with D tentatively TRBD1 (6 bases). The ends were cut back, 6 bases at V and 4 bases at J, with 12 bases in the middle. The CDR3 is made up of 13 amino acids. DNA for the CDR3: TGTGCCAGCAGATGGGCAGGGGCCTATGGCTACACCTTC. It translates to CASRWAGAYGYTF.

The chain employs TRBV27 and TRBJ2-1; possible D gene TRBD2, 5 bases. Deletions cut 5 bases from V and 7 bases from J, with 27 bases between. The CDR3 covers 18 residues. Germline V gene data show CDR1 as MNHEY and CDR2 as SMNVEV (reference sequence). CDR3 region: CASSPNSPWPPRRNEQFF. The CDR3 nucleotides are TGTGCCAGCAGTCCCAACAGTCCCTGGCCCCCGCGGAGGAATGAGCAGTTCTTC.

The genes are TRBV7-8 and TRBJ2-3, with TRBD2 identical over 7 bases. V was pared by 1 base and J by 2 bases, with 6 bases of the junction left unmatched. Germline V gene sequence: CDR1 SGHVS, CDR2 FQNEAQ. The CDR3 runs to 16 residues. The CDR3 protein is CASSLVAGASTDTQYF. The CDR3, as DNA: TGTGCCAGCAGCTTAGTCGCGGGAGCCTCCACAGATACGCAGTATTTT.

This clone was counted between two and nine times. CDR3 residues: CASSASGTTGNEQFF. CDR3 coding DNA: TGTGCCAGCAGTGCCTCCGGGACGACAGGCAATGAGCAGTTCTTC. The chain combines TRBV2 with TRBJ2-1; TRBD1 is a possible D gene (6 bases). The CDR3 is 15 amino acids. CDR1 and CDR2 from the germline V gene are SNHLY and FYNNEI. The V gene lost 4 bases and the J gene lost 6 bases, with 16 bases spanning the gap.

This chain links TRBV5-6 with TRBJ2-7; D is unresolved. V was cut by 0 bases and J by 1 base, with 2 bases left in between. CDR3 length equals 12 residues. Germline assignment: CDR1 SGHDT and CDR2 YYEEEE. CDR3 DNA sequence: TGTGCCAGCAGCTTGGCGTCCTACGAGCAGTACTTC. Protein: CASSLASYEQYF.